A single sample gave rise to the 16 T cell receptor beta chains below, sequenced in a study of cytomegalovirus exposure and HLA in healthy donors (dated by TCRdb to about 2017). The method was the immunoSEQ multiplex PCR assay. For the multiplex PCR, a mixture combining 60 forward primers for TCR Vbeta segments and 13 reverse primers for TCR Jbeta segments was used. Held by TCRdb, this immuneACCESS table contains in-frame sequences only and omits some clones. Under half of the omission traces to an unresolved V gene where checked; the cause of the rest is unknown. This sample lists about 130,000 clones; approximately 82% were detected once. The top ten hold 20% of the sample. The source material was PBMCs. The receptors stem from a man between 18 and 35 years old in good health and CMV-seropositive.

This clone was recorded only once. J is TRBJ2-5 and V is TRBV10-1, with D tentatively TRBD1 (6 bases). V was clipped by 4 bases and J by 2 bases, with 8 bases between them. Germline values: CDR1 WNHNN, CDR2 SYGVQD (reference sequence). CDR3 length: 13 amino acids. CDR3 coding DNA: TGCGCCAGCAGTGCCGGACAGCAAGAGACCCAGTACTTC. This translates into CASSAGQQETQYF.

This chain links TRBV30 with TRBJ2-7; 11 bases are a match to TRBD1. This CDR3 region has 13 residues. Germline V lookup: CDR1 GTSNPN, CDR2 SVGIG (reference sequence). Germline trimming cut 6 bases from V and 3 bases from J; bases unmatched to any gene: 4. The CDR3 DNA sequence: TGTGCCTGCTCCGGGACAGGGGGCTACGAGCAGTACTTC. Its protein is CACSGTGGYEQYF. The full variable domain, completed using reference TRBV30 and TRBJ2-7, is SQTIHQWPATLVQPVGSPLSLECTVEGTSNPNLYWYRQAAGRGLQLLFYSVGIGQISSEVPQNLSASRPQDRQFILSSKKLLLSDSGFYLCACSGTGGYEQYFGPGTRLTVT.

The chain has TRBV7-9 and TRBJ2-5; D possibly corresponds to TRBD1 (6 bases). V was shortened by 6 bases and J by 4 bases, with 12 bases between the two germline ends. The CDR3 has 13 residues. Germline CDR1 SEHNR, CDR2 FQNEAQ (reference sequence). CDR3 sequence (DNA): TGTGCCAGCAGGTTCGAAGGGGGAGAGACCCAGTACTTC. Protein sequence: CASRFEGGETQYF.

The V call is TRBV11-2, the J call TRBJ2-3, with 7 bases aligning to TRBD1. V shed 4 bases and J 4 bases; nucleotides not matched to a gene: 5. There are 14 residues in the CDR3. Germline loops: CDR1 SGHAT, CDR2 FQNNGV. DNA of the CDR3: TGTGCCAGCAGCTACCGGGGACAGTCAGATACGCAGTATTTT. As protein: CASSYRGQSDTQYF.

The rearrangement uses TRBV9 and TRBJ2-3; 11 bases line up with TRBD2. Germline CDR1 and CDR2: SGDLS and YYNGEE. The CDR3 is 16 amino acids. V trimming: 0 bases; J trimming: 3 bases; junction bases outside the gene matches: 3. In DNA form, the CDR3 reads TGTGCCAGCAGCGTAGAGATAGCGGGGGGGACAGATACGCAGTATTTT. It specifies CASSVEIAGGTDTQYF.

J is TRBJ1-5 and V is TRBV6-1, with 7 bases that match TRBD1. V shed 2 bases, J shed 11 bases, and the junction held 0 bases outside the gene matches. This CDR3 comprises 11 residues. CDR1 and CDR2 (germline): MNHNS, SASEGT. The CDR3 region is CASSETGAQHF. CDR3 DNA sequence: TGTGCCAGCAGTGAAACAGGGGCCCAGCATTTT.

This clone occurred a few times. J is TRBJ2-5 and V is TRBV5-1, with TRBD1 matching over 10 bases. Germline assignment: CDR1 SGHRS and CDR2 YFSETQ. The CDR3 runs 15 residues. V shed 4 bases, J shed 2 bases, and the junction held 5 bases outside the gene matches. Here the CDR3 reads CASSRGQGLQETQYF. CDR3 nucleotide sequence: TGCGCCAGCAGCCGGGGACAGGGGCTGCAAGAGACCCAGTACTTC. Full variable domain (outside the CDR3, taken from reference TRBV5-1 and TRBJ2-5): KAGVTQTPRYLIKTRGQQVTLSCSPISGHRSVSWYQQTPGQGLQFLFEYFSETQRNKGNFPGRFSGRQFSNSRSEMNVSTLELGDSALYLCASSRGQGLQETQYFGPGTRLLVL.

The chain has TRBV27 and TRBJ2-5, with a possible D match to TRBD2 (6 bases). The CDR3 contains 13 residues. CDR1 and CDR2 from the germline V gene are MNHEY and SMNVEV (reference sequence). Deletions cut 3 bases from V and 2 bases from J, with 7 bases between. CDR3 bases: TGTGCCAGCAGTTTCGGACTACAAGAGACCCAGTACTTC. Protein: CASSFGLQETQYF.

This sequence joins TRBV5-6 and TRBJ2-1, with 15 nucleotides matching TRBD2. After removal of 4 bases from V and 0 bases from J, the junction contained 5 bases not matched to a gene. Germline CDR1 SGHDT, CDR2 YYEEEE. This CDR3 is 18 amino acids long. CDR3 in amino acids: CASSGTSGGTGSYNEQFF. The CDR3 DNA reads as TGTGCCAGCAGCGGGACTAGCGGGGGGACCGGCTCCTACAATGAGCAGTTCTTC.

This chain joins TRBV19 and TRBJ1-2; 7 bases match TRBD1. Germline CDR1 and CDR2: LNHDA and SQIVND (reference sequence). This CDR3 is built from 14 residues. After removal of 5 bases from V and 0 bases from J, the junction contained 3 bases not matched to a gene. The CDR3 region is CASSLTGTNYGYTF. As DNA, the CDR3 is TGTGCCAGTAGTCTGACAGGGACTAACTATGGCTACACCTTC.

This chain joins TRBV4-1 and TRBJ2-7; D may be TRBD2 (6 bases). This CDR3 has 15 residues. The V gene lost 4 bases and the J gene lost 3 bases, with 16 bases spanning the gap. The germline gives CDR1 MGHRA, CDR2 YSYEKL. CDR3 loop: CASSLARDGGYEQYF. CDR3 DNA: TGCGCCAGCAGCCTCGCCCGGGACGGGGGCTACGAGCAGTACTTC.

J is TRBJ1-2 and V is TRBV14, with unresolved D. Germline assignment: CDR1 SGHDN and CDR2 FVKESK. V was trimmed by 1 base and J by 0 bases, leaving 12 bases between them. This CDR3 has 16 amino acids. The CDR3 sequence: CASSQVEMRANYGYTF. Here the CDR3 DNA reads TGTGCCAGCAGCCAAGTCGAAATGCGTGCTAACTATGGCTACACCTTC.

This rearrangement joins TRBV5-3 to TRBJ1-1; D remains ambiguous. TRBV5-3 is flagged as an ORF with uncertain function. The CDR3 spans 14 residues. V lost 0 bases, J lost 0 bases, and 6 bases lay in between. CDR3 in DNA: TGTGCCAGAAGCTTGGAGCGGCTGAACACTGAAGCTTTCTTT. Translating gives CARSLERLNTEAFF.

The J gene is TRBJ1-1, the V gene TRBV7-9; the D is unclear. Trimming pared 5 bases from V and 3 bases from J, leaving 19 bases between. This CDR3 is 16 amino acids long. Germline CDR1 SEHNR, CDR2 FQNEAQ (reference sequence). The CDR3 is CASSVVARTGDTEAFF. CDR3 nucleotides: TGTGCCAGCAGCGTAGTAGCGAGGACCGGGGACACTGAAGCTTTCTTT. The whole variable domain, remainder taken from reference TRBV7-9 and TRBJ1-1, is DTGVSQNPRHKITKRGQNVTFRCDPISEHNRLYWYRQTLGQGPEFLTYFQNEAQLEKSRLLSDRFSAERPKGSFSTLEIQRTEQGDSAMYLCASSVVARTGDTEAFFGQGTRLTVV.

This clone came up once. One end of the junction does not line up with germline, which may come from a read error. The CDR3 reads CASSGDRKNIQCF. In DNA form, the CDR3 reads TGTGCCAGTAGCGGTGACAGAAAAAACATTCAGTGCTTC. The V gene is TRBV19, the J gene TRBJ2-4; possible D gene TRBD1, 5 bases. The CDR3 length is 13 residues. The germline V gene has CDR1 LNHDA and CDR2 SQIVND (reference sequence).

The chain employs TRBV30 and TRBJ2-7, with a weak D call TRBD1 (5 bases). Trimming cost V 3 bases and J 3 bases, with 9 bases left between them. Germline V gives CDR1 GTSNPN, CDR2 SVGIG (reference sequence). The CDR3 runs to 12 residues. DNA of the CDR3: TGTGCCTGGAGCCCGGACAACTACGAGCAGTACTTC. Residues: CAWSPDNYEQYF.